The 16 T cell receptor beta chains below were found in one sample sequenced in a study of cytomegalovirus exposure and HLA in healthy donors (dated by TCRdb to 2016 to 2017). Library method: the immunoSEQ multiplex PCR assay. TCRdb stores this immuneACCESS table with in-frame sequences only. Part of the clones is absent; in the studies checked, under half of the shortfall reflects unresolved V genes, and no reason is known for the rest. In all, the sample holds about 130,000 clones, and 89% of those were seen once. About 2% of the sample is taken by the ten largest. Sequenced: PBMCs. The receptors stem from a woman aged 18-30 years in good health and CMV-seronegative.

The chain has TRBV4-1 and TRBJ2-7; TRBD1 matches 7 bases. V dropped 5 bases and J dropped 4; count of bases not matched to a gene: 5. From germline, CDR1 is MGHRA and CDR2 YSYEKL. The CDR3 sequence is 13 residues long. The CDR3 loop is CASSEGTAYEQYF. For the CDR3, the DNA is TGCGCCAGCAGCGAAGGGACAGCGTACGAGCAGTACTTC.

The CDR3 region is CAISEGRAGTEAFF. CDR3 coding DNA: TGTGCCATCAGTGAGGGCAGGGCCGGCACTGAAGCTTTCTTT. The J gene is TRBJ1-1, the V gene TRBV10-3; maybe TRBD1 (5 bases). The V gene lost 2 bases and the J gene lost 4 bases, with 11 bases spanning the gap. Germline CDR1 ENHRY, CDR2 SYGVKD. CDR3 length: 14 residues.

DNA of the CDR3: TGTGCCAGTAGTATCCTAGCGGGAGTGGCCGGGGAGCTGTTTTTT. Its protein is CASSILAGVAGELFF. V gene TRBV19 combines with J gene TRBJ2-2, with TRBD2 matching over 10 bases. Trimming removed 3 bases from V and 6 bases from J; junction bases left unmatched: 4. This CDR3 is 15 amino acids long. Germline V lookup: CDR1 LNHDA, CDR2 SQIVND (reference sequence).

The chain joins TRBV12-5 to TRBJ2-3, with 12 bases fitting TRBD2. The CDR3 spans 18 residues. In germline, CDR1 is LGHNT, CDR2 FRNRAP. Trimming cost V 4 bases and J 2 bases; bases outside gene matches: 10. CDR3 amino acids: CASGSLAGGVGYTDTQYF. CDR3 nucleotides: TGTGCTAGTGGTTCTCTAGCGGGAGGGGTGGGTTACACAGATACGCAGTATTTT.

The V call is TRBV19, the J call TRBJ1-5; D unclear. The CDR3 runs 13 residues. The germline V gene encodes CDR1 LNHDA and CDR2 SQIVND (reference sequence). V was clipped by 5 bases and J by 3 bases, with 8 bases between them. CDR3 DNA sequence: TGTGCCAGTAGTGGGCCAAACAATCAGCCCCAGCATTTT. This sequence encodes CASSGPNNQPQHF.

The rearrangement joins TRBV19 to TRBJ1-5; tentatively, D is TRBD1 (5 bases). Trimming left V 3 bases short and J 1 base short, with 10 bases between. Germline assignment: CDR1 LNHDA and CDR2 SQIVND (reference sequence). The CDR3 consists of 15 residues. The CDR3 sequence: CASSIMGGSNQPQHF. The CDR3 nucleotides read TGTGCCAGTAGTATTATGGGGGGGAGCAATCAGCCCCAGCATTTT.

This clone was counted a single time. The V and J genes are TRBV5-4 and TRBJ2-2; the match to TRBD1 covers 9 bases. The J segment lost 6 bases and the V segment lost 0 bases, leaving 3 bases of the junction unmatched. The CDR3 totals 15 residues. Germline values: CDR1 SGHNT, CDR2 YYREEE (reference sequence). The CDR3 region is CASSLGQGVAGELFF. CDR3 DNA: TGTGCCAGCAGCTTGGGACAGGGGGTAGCCGGGGAGCTGTTTTTT.

This chain links TRBV28 with TRBJ2-7; possible D gene TRBD2, 5 bases. This CDR3 comprises 14 residues. CDR1 and CDR2 (germline): MDHEN, SYDVKM. The V gene lost 3 bases and the J gene lost 2 bases, with 11 bases spanning the gap. CDR3 sequence: CASSFARETYEQYF. DNA of the CDR3: TGTGCCAGCAGTTTCGCAAGGGAGACCTACGAGCAGTACTTC. The full variable domain, in which reference TRBV28 and TRBJ2-7 provide the parts outside the CDR3, is DVKVTQSSRYLVKRTGEKVFLECVQDMDHENMFWYRQDPGLGLRLIYFSYDVKMKEKGDIPEGYSVSREKKERFSLILESASTNQTSMYLCASSFARETYEQYFGPGTRLTVT.

The chain has TRBV18 and TRBJ1-1; possibly TRBD1 for D (6 bases). V dropped 6 bases and J dropped 1 base, with 12 bases sitting between them. Germline V gene sequence: CDR1 KGHSH, CDR2 LQKENI. This CDR3 is built from 14 residues. The CDR3 region has the DNA TGTGCCAGCTCTTTGGGACACCCGAACACTGAAGCTTTCTTT. It yields the protein CASSLGHPNTEAFF.

J is TRBJ2-1 and V is TRBV11-1; D is uncertain. CDR1 and CDR2 from the germline V gene are SGHAT and FQDESV (reference sequence). The CDR3 loop spans 13 amino acids. V lost 3 bases and J 0 bases, leaving 3 bases between the germline ends. The CDR3 nucleotides read TGTGCCAGCAGCTTCCGCTCCTACAATGAGCAGTTCTTC. It specifies CASSFRSYNEQFF. The variable domain in full, completed from reference TRBV11-1 and TRBJ2-1, reads EAEVAQSPRYKITEKSQAVAFWCDPISGHATLYWYRQILGQGPELLVQFQDESVVDDSQLPKDRFSAERLKGVDSTLKIQPAELGDSAMYLCASSFRSYNEQFFGPGTRLTVL.

The genes are TRBV2 and TRBJ2-1; 8 bases map to TRBD1. The CDR3 runs 15 residues. Germline V gene lookup returns CDR1 SNHLY and CDR2 FYNNEI. V trimming: 6 bases; J trimming: 5 bases; junction bases outside the gene matches: 9. CDR3 protein: CASSGTGLPNNEQFF. DNA of the CDR3: TGTGCCAGCAGCGGGACAGGCCTTCCCAACAATGAGCAGTTCTTC.

This chain links TRBV19 with TRBJ1-2, with 10 bases that match TRBD1. Germline V lookup: CDR1 LNHDA, CDR2 SQIVND (reference sequence). CDR3 length: 14 residues. V shed 5 bases, J shed 2 bases, and the junction held 2 bases outside the gene matches. The CDR3 DNA reads as TGTGCCAGTAGTCCGGGACAGGGGAACTATGGCTACACCTTC. Translated, it gives CASSPGQGNYGYTF.

This clone was counted a single time. The chain couples TRBV5-6 to TRBJ2-2; 8 nucleotides match TRBD2. V gave up 3 bases and J gave up 5 bases; unmatched junction bases: 12. Germline CDR1 SGHDT, CDR2 YYEEEE. CDR3 length: 17 amino acids. The chain's CDR3 is CASSSGGSGRWTGELFF. The CDR3 DNA reads as TGTGCCAGCAGCTCGGGAGGGAGCGGGAGATGGACCGGGGAGCTGTTTTTT.

The chain recombines TRBV5-1 with TRBJ2-5; 7 bases line up with TRBD2. The CDR3 is 19 amino acids. Trimming removed 9 bases from V and 6 bases from J; junction bases left unmatched: 29. Germline V gene sequence: CDR1 SGHRS, CDR2 YFSETQ. The CDR3 bases are TGCGCCATTCTCCCGGAGAGGGATCTTAGTTGGCGGGAGAGGAAGACCCAGTACTTC. It yields the protein CAILPERDLSWRERKTQYF.

The chain employs TRBV15 and TRBJ2-2; D remains unclear. The germline gives CDR1 LNHNV, CDR2 YYDKDF (reference sequence). V was cut by 1 base and J by 5 bases, with 5 bases left in between. There are 13 residues in the CDR3. The DNA for the CDR3 is TGTGCCACCAGCAGAGGCCGGACCGGGGAGCTGTTTTTT. Protein product: CATSRGRTGELFF.

The chain employs TRBV5-1 and TRBJ2-5; possibly TRBD2 for D (5 bases). CDR3 length: 12 amino acids. V lost 4 bases to trimming and J lost 1 base, with 5 bases between them. Germline-derived CDR1 and CDR2 are SGHRS and YFSETQ. The CDR3 spells CASSSGQETQYF. DNA of the CDR3: TGCGCCAGCAGCAGCGGCCAAGAGACCCAGTACTTC.